This T cell receptor (beta chain) was found in a study of cytomegalovirus exposure and HLA in healthy donors. Overall study findings and caveats: Confirmation in vitro established that three CMV-associated chains were specific for CMV antigens. Later analysis identified 16,951 TCR beta sequences associated with HLA alleles, using a false discovery rate threshold of 0.05.

This PCR relied on a set of 60 Vbeta primers and 13 Jbeta primers. TCRdb's copy holds only in-frame clones and misses some; the assay was immunoSEQ multiplex PCR. The repertoire holds about 150,000 clones, roughly 77% seen once, with less than 10% in the top ten. V was pared by 0 bases and J by 6 bases, with 18 bases between. Germline V lookup: CDR1 LGHNA, CDR2 YSLEER. The CDR3 is made up of 16 amino acids. This clone was counted a single time. Antigen: not known. Sequencing used PBMCs. The rearrangement joins TRBV4-3 to TRBJ2-7; possibly TRBD2 for D (6 bases). The clonotype comes from a man aged 30-40 years in good health and CMV-seropositive. CDR3 sequence reads: CASSQDPQAGGIEQYF. The CDR3 region has the DNA TGCGCCAGCAGCCAAGATCCGCAAGCGGGTGGAATCGAGCAGTACTTC.